Listed here are 24 T cell receptor beta chains from one sample, sequenced in a study of blood T cell repertoires in COVID-19. This table comes from immunoSEQ multiplex PCR, and its TCRdb copy is limited to in-frame clones, with some not included. The profile shows just under 75,000 clones, approximately 80% of them singletons. The material sequenced was peripheral blood. The source is a man aged 80 or over with active or convalescent COVID-19.

A single count supports this clone. The chain employs TRBV6-5 and TRBJ1-1; TRBD1 matches 8 bases. The germline V gene encodes CDR1 MNHEY and CDR2 SVGAGI. This CDR3 is built from 15 residues. J lost 4 bases, V lost 4 bases, and 8 bases had no gene match. The CDR3 is CASSSGGARTTEAFF. The CDR3 DNA reads TGTGCCAGCAGTTCAGGGGGCGCGAGGACCACTGAAGCTTTCTTT.

The chain couples TRBV7-6 to TRBJ1-1; D possibly corresponds to TRBD1 (5 bases). Trimming removed 0 bases at V and 5 bases at J, with 10 bases between. This CDR3 has 14 residues. Germline V gene sequence: CDR1 SGHVS, CDR2 FNYEAQ. The CDR3 DNA sequence: TGTGCCAGCAGCTTAGCTGGGGCGCGGACTGAAGCTTTCTTT. It is translated as CASSLAGARTEAFF.

V gene TRBV28 combines with J gene TRBJ2-7; a possible D gene is TRBD1 (5 bases). The CDR3 length is 16 residues. V lost 3 bases and J lost 4, with 19 bases in between. Germline CDR1 MDHEN, CDR2 SYDVKM. This CDR3 is CASSFVEGRANYEQYF. CDR3 coding DNA: TGTGCCAGCAGTTTCGTAGAAGGCAGGGCTAATTACGAGCAGTACTTC.

This clone was detected only once. This chain links TRBV5-1 with TRBJ2-3, with D maybe TRBD1 (5 bases). Germline CDR1 is SGHRS and CDR2 is YFSETQ. V lost 0 bases to trimming and J lost 0 bases, with 14 bases between them. This CDR3 is 17 amino acids long. CDR3 DNA: TGCGCCAGCAGCTTGGGCCCCCAGGGTTCGAGCACAGATACGCAGTATTTT. Translation gives CASSLGPQGSSTDTQYF.

CDR3 protein: CASSKRAVTEAFF. CDR3 in DNA: TGTGCCAGTAGTAAGAGGGCTGTTACTGAAGCTTTCTTT. J is TRBJ1-1 and V is TRBV19, with no clear D. The germline V and J ends were trimmed by 4 bases and 5 bases, with 11 bases remaining between them. This CDR3 spans 13 amino acids. Germline values: CDR1 LNHDA, CDR2 SQIVND (reference sequence).

In this sample, this clone turned up a few times. V is TRBV3-1 (or the pseudogene TRBV3-2) and J is TRBJ1-2; D might be TRBD1 (6 bases). V was cut by 1 base and J by 4 bases, with 7 bases left in between. Germline V gene data show CDR1 as LGHDT and CDR2 as YNNKEL (reference sequence). The CDR3 spans 13 residues. The CDR3 sequence is CASSQGDIYGYTF. CDR3 in DNA: TGTGCCAGCAGCCAAGGGGACATCTATGGCTACACCTTC.

J is TRBJ2-3 and V is TRBV5-6, with D possibly matching TRBD2 (5 bases). V was clipped by 2 bases and J by 4 bases, with 14 bases between them. CDR3 length equals 15 residues. CDR1 is SGHDT and CDR2 is YYEEEE in the germline V gene. This CDR3 reads CASSFYGVVPDTQYF. CDR3 bases: TGTGCCAGCAGCTTTTACGGGGTGGTTCCAGATACGCAGTATTTT.

The CDR3: CASSPPTHRETQYF. CDR3 DNA sequence: TGTGCCAGCTCACCACCGACTCACCGAGAGACCCAGTACTTC. The genes are TRBV18 and TRBJ2-5, with D hard to call. The CDR3 is 14 amino acids. The germline V and J ends were trimmed by 0 bases and 4 bases, with 9 bases remaining between them. CDR1 is KGHSH, CDR2 LQKENI, per germline.

The chain uses TRBV6-1 and TRBJ2-7; 13 positions match TRBD2. CDR3 length equals 17 residues. Germline-derived CDR1 and CDR2 are MNHNS and SASEGT. Unmatched junction bases numbered 7, after V lost 3 bases and J lost 2 bases. The CDR3 nucleotides read TGTGCCAGCAGTGATTTTGGACTAGCGGGGGCCGCCTACGAGCAGTACTTC. Translation gives CASSDFGLAGAAYEQYF.

The chain couples TRBV2 to TRBJ2-7, with D maybe TRBD2 (5 bases). Trimming pared 6 bases from V and 5 bases from J, leaving 17 bases between. Germline assignment: CDR1 SNHLY and CDR2 FYNNEI. The CDR3 sequence is 14 residues long. The CDR3 nucleotides are TGTGCCAGCAGGATGGACTCACCGCCGAACGAGCAGTACTTC. Its translation: CASRMDSPPNEQYF.

V is TRBV4-3 and J is TRBJ1-6; D remains unclear. CDR3 length: 18 amino acids. Germline V gene lookup returns CDR1 LGHNA and CDR2 YSLEER. Deletions cut 0 bases from V and 0 bases from J, with 12 bases between. For the CDR3, the DNA is TGCGCCAGCAGCCAAGATCTGGGCAGCGGCTCCTATAATTCACCCCTCCACTTT. The encoded protein is CASSQDLGSGSYNSPLHF.

On this clone: The same CDR3 also results from other DNA sequences found in this sample. The chain recombines TRBV28 with TRBJ1-5, with D possibly TRBD1 on 6 matching bases. The V gene lost 2 bases and the J gene lost 6 bases, with 8 bases spanning the gap. CDR3 length: 13 amino acids. The V gene's germline CDR1 is MDHEN and CDR2 SYDVKM. The CDR3 sequence: CASSLNRVQPQHF. As DNA, the CDR3 is TGTGCCAGCAGTTTAAACAGGGTTCAGCCCCAGCATTTT. The whole variable domain, filled in from reference TRBV28 and TRBJ1-5, reads DVKVTQSSRYLVKRTGEKVFLECVQDMDHENMFWYRQDPGLGLRLIYFSYDVKMKEKGDIPEGYSVSREKKERFSLILESASTNQTSMYLCASSLNRVQPQHFGDGTRLSIL.

This sequence joins TRBV29-1 and TRBJ1-5; D gene ambiguous. Between the trimmed V and J ends, which lost 8 bases and 3 bases, there was a span of 14 bases. This CDR3 spans 13 amino acids. Per germline, CDR1 SQVTM and CDR2 ANQGSEA. As DNA, the CDR3 is TGCAGCCACCCGGGTCAGAACAATCAGCCCCAGCATTTT. This translates into CSHPGQNNQPQHF.

This clone came up a few times. V usage is TRBV6-5 and J usage is TRBJ1-2; TRBD1 might be the D (5 bases). Between the trimmed V and J ends, which lost 8 bases and 8 bases, there was a span of 18 bases. Germline CDR1 and CDR2: MNHEY and SVGAGI. CDR3 length: 13 residues. The chain's CDR3 is CASVSPQAGGYTF. CDR3 DNA: TGTGCCAGCGTCTCTCCACAGGCCGGGGGCTACACCTTC.

V gene TRBV9 combines with J gene TRBJ2-1; 13 bases line up with TRBD2. Unmatched junction bases numbered 4, after V lost 4 bases and J lost 6 bases. Per the germline V gene, CDR1 is SGDLS and CDR2 is YYNGEE. This CDR3 contains 15 residues. The CDR3 region is CASSSRLAGGNEQFF. Here the CDR3 DNA reads TGTGCCAGCAGCTCCCGACTAGCGGGAGGCAATGAGCAGTTCTTC.

The chain recombines TRBV6-2 or TRBV6-3 with TRBJ1-2, with a weak D call TRBD1 (6 bases). The germline gives CDR1 MNHEY, CDR2 SVGEGT. There are 13 residues in the CDR3. Trimming removed 4 bases at V and 3 bases at J, with 9 bases between. The CDR3 sequence: CASSLTGDYGYTF. CDR3 in DNA: TGTGCCAGCAGTTTGACAGGTGACTATGGCTACACCTTC.

The chain carries TRBV30 and TRBJ2-1, with 10 bases identical to TRBD2. The CDR3 is 13 residues long. V dropped 6 bases and J dropped 2; count of bases not matched to a gene: 1. CDR1 is GTSNPN and CDR2 is SVGIG in the germline V gene (reference sequence). CDR3 loop: CACSGRPYNEQFF. CDR3 sequence (DNA): TGTGCCTGTAGCGGGAGGCCCTACAATGAGCAGTTCTTC.

V is TRBV30 and J is TRBJ1-1; TRBD1 matches 9 bases. The J segment lost 8 bases and the V segment lost 2 bases, leaving 12 bases of the junction unmatched. The CDR3 totals 15 residues. CDR1 is GTSNPN, CDR2 SVGIG, per germline (reference sequence). CDR3 DNA: TGTGCCTGGAGTATTGTCCCGGGACAGGGCTCGGAAGCTTTCTTT. Its translation is CAWSIVPGQGSEAFF.

The rearrangement uses TRBV6-2 or TRBV6-3 and TRBJ1-1, with D tentatively TRBD1 (5 bases). Trimming took 2 bases from V and 0 from J, leaving 7 bases between them. Germline CDR1 is MNHEY and CDR2 is SVGEGT. The CDR3 contains 14 residues. The CDR3 region is CASSYGGMNTEAFF. The CDR3 DNA sequence: TGTGCCAGCAGTTACGGGGGGATGAACACTGAAGCTTTCTTT.

The chain uses TRBV7-2 and TRBJ2-5; TRBD2 is a possible D gene (5 bases). The V gene's germline CDR1 is SGHTA and CDR2 FQGNSA. The CDR3 extends over 11 amino acids. Trimming cost V 2 bases and J 10 bases, with 8 bases left between them. The CDR3 DNA sequence: TGTGCCAGCAGCTTAACCGGGGACCAGTACTTC. Its protein is CASSLTGDQYF. The full variable domain, completed using reference TRBV7-2 and TRBJ2-5, is GAGVSQSPSNKVTEKGKDVELRCDPISGHTALYWYRQSLGQGLEFLIYFQGNSAPDKSGLPSDRFSAERTGGSVSTLTIQRTQQEDSAVYLCASSLTGDQYFGPGTRLLVL.

This clone appeared a few times. V is TRBV6-5 and J is TRBJ2-7; tentative D call: TRBD2 (6 bases). In germline, CDR1 is MNHEY, CDR2 SVGAGI. The CDR3 is made up of 13 amino acids. V shed 6 bases and J shed 4 bases, with 13 bases lying between them. CDR3 in amino acids: CASSLSGRYEQYF. The CDR3 DNA sequence: TGTGCCAGCAGCCTCTCAGGGAGGTACGAGCAGTACTTC.

V usage is TRBV3-1 (or the pseudogene TRBV3-2) and J usage is TRBJ2-5, with D possibly TRBD1 on 6 matching bases. This CDR3 has 12 residues. Germline CDR1 is LGHDT and CDR2 is YNNKEL (reference sequence). With 1 base removed from V and 13 bases from J, the gap between germline ends came to 13 bases. CDR3 in amino acids: CASSQVAGQMYF. CDR3 bases: TGTGCCAGCAGCCAAGTTGCCGGACAGATGTACTTC.

The chain carries TRBV7-2 and TRBJ2-7; 10 bases agree with TRBD1. After removal of 6 bases from V and 2 bases from J, the junction contained 7 bases not matched to a gene. The CDR3 totals 15 residues. The germline gives CDR1 SGHTA, CDR2 FQGNSA. As DNA, the CDR3 is TGTGCCAGCAGACTCCGACAGGGGGCTCCCTACGAGCAGTACTTC. Translation: CASRLRQGAPYEQYF.

About this clone itself: The junction departs from germline at one end; a sequencing error may be responsible. The chain couples TRBV18 to TRBJ1-5; D ambiguous. The CDR3 consists of 12 residues. The germline CDR1 and CDR2 sequences are KGHSH and LQKENI. In DNA, the CDR3 is TGTGCCAGCTCACCGGGCAATGAGCCCCAGCATTTT. This sequence encodes CASSPGNEPQHF.